This TCR beta chain was obtained from a study of shared clonotypes between healthy human individuals. With 7 bases removed from V and 0 bases from J, the gap between germline ends came to 18 bases. Germline V CDR1 and CDR2: MNHNY, SVGAGI (reference sequence). CDR3 length: 16 amino acids. At a deep level, the assay was run. Per sorted-subset replicate PCR, input was 150 to 250 ng DNA, representing tens of thousands of T cell genomes. Clones were read by immunoSEQ multiplex PCR, and TCRdb kept only the in-frame ones, dropping some. Found here are hundreds of thousands of clones, approximately 79% of them singletons; the top ten hold less than 2%.

The sequence was obtained from a woman aged 30 to 39 in good health. The chain recombines TRBV6-6 with TRBJ1-2; D possibly corresponds to TRBD1 (6 bases). Sequenced input: memory CD4+ T cells sorted from blood. Subset indicated: CD45RA-negative fraction. The CDR3 is CASTLKGDTPNYGYTF. CDR3 nucleotide sequence: TGTGCCAGCACTTTAAAAGGGGACACACCTAACTATGGCTACACCTTC.